This paragraph reports one TCR beta chain. The target antigen is unknown. CDR3 length: 19 amino acids. The V and J ends lost 0 bases and 5 bases respectively, with 23 bases between them. Germline CDR1 and CDR2: LGHNA and YSLEER. These data originate in a study of T cell responses to AZD1222 COVID-19 vaccine. Clones were sequenced by immunoSEQ multiplex PCR, and TCRdb holds only the in-frame ones, with some missing. The repertoire has about 180,000 clones, around nine tenths of them found once; the top ten carry around 10%. Study-wide points: Regions left unmutated in variants are reportedly the target of nearly half of spike-specific TCRs. Baseline serostatus was positive in only a handful of AZD1222 recipients.

Second-dose recipients at about 4 or about 12 weeks were treated as one pooled group. Sequencing used peripheral blood, obtained 28 days after the second AZD1222 dose. V gene TRBV4-3 combines with J gene TRBJ2-1, with D possibly being TRBD1 or TRBD2 (5 bases each). This TCR derives from an adult who received the AZD1222 COVID-19 vaccine. CDR3: CASSQDFFGVQGPHNEQFF. For the CDR3, the DNA is TGCGCCAGCAGCCAAGATTTTTTCGGGGTTCAGGGCCCACACAATGAGCAGTTCTTC.